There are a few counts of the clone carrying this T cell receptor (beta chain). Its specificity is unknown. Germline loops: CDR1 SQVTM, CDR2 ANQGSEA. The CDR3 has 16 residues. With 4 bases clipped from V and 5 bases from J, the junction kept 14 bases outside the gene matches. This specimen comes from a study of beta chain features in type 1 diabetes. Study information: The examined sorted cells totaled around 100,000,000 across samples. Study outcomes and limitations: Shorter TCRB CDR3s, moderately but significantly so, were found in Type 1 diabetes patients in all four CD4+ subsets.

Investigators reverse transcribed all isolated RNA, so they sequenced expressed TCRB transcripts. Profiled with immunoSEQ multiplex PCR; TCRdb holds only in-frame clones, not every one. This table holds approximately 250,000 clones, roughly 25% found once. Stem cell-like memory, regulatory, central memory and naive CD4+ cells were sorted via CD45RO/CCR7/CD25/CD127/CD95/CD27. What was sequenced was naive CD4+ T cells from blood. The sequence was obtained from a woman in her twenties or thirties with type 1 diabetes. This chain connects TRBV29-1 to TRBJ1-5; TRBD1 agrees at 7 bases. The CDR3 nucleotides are TGCAGCGTTGTTGTCGGTAGGACAGGCGGCGATCAGCCCCAGCATTTT. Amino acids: CSVVVGRTGGDQPQHF.